Listed here is a single TCR beta chain. Its antigen remains unidentified. CDR3 size: 13 residues. V shed 4 bases and J shed 7 bases, with 15 bases lying between them. Germline V CDR1 and CDR2: SGHRS, YFSETQ. The data derive from a study of response to subunit inactivated influenza vaccine. Study-wide results and limits: Authors suggested each seasonal flu vaccination may recruit only limited numbers of new T cells.

TCRdb redid the calling of the RT-PCR reads with MiXCR, one entry per CDR3 protein. This sample has about 540,000 distinct CDR3 sequences, with roughly 23% found just once. The data were also submitted as part of a second study, on T cells expressing NK-cell markers. From that paper: Synthesis of TCR beta cDNA relied on 5'RACE template switching carrying UMIs. HCMV seropositivity marked most of the eight sequenced donors; one was seronegative. Of the CD8+ T cells in a handful of donors, 1.0-7.0% belonged to dominant NKG2C+ clonotypes.

The sequenced sample was CD4+ T cells sorted from PBMCs, obtained about 11 days after vaccination. The TCR originated in a man in his fifties who received an inactivated influenza vaccine. The V and J genes are TRBV5-1 and TRBJ2-7; D is unclear. CDR3: CASSGTVLGEQYF. CDR3 DNA: TGCGCCAGCAGCGGCACCGTTTTGGGGGAGCAGTACTTC.